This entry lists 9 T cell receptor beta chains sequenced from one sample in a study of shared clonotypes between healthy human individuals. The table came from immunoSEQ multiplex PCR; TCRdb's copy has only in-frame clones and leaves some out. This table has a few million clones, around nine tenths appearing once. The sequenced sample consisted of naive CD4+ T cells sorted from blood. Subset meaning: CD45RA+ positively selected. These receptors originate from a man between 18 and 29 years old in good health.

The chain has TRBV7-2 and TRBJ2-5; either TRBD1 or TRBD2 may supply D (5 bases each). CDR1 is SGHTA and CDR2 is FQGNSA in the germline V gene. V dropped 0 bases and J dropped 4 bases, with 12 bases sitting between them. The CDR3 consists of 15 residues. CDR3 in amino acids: CASSLAPGRGETQYF. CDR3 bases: TGTGCCAGCAGCTTAGCCCCAGGGAGAGGAGAGACCCAGTACTTC.

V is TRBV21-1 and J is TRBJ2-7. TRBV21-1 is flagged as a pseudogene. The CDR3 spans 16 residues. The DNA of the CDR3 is TGTGCCAGCAGCAAAGAGTCAGCTGGGACCTTTTTAAAGCAGTACTTC. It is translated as CASSKESAGTFLKQYF.

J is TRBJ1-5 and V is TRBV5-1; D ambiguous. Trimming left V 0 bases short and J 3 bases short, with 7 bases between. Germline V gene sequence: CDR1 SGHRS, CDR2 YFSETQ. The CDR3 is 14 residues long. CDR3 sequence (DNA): TGCGCCAGCAGCTTGGGTGGAGTCAATCAGCCCCAGCATTTT. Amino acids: CASSLGGVNQPQHF.

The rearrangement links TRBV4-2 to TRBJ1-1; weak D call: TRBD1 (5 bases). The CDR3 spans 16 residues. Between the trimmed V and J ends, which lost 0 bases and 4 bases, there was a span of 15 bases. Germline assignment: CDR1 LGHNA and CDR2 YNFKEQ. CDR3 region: CASSQDSPGRGTEAFF. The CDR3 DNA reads TGTGCCAGCAGCCAAGACTCCCCAGGGAGGGGCACTGAAGCTTTCTTT.

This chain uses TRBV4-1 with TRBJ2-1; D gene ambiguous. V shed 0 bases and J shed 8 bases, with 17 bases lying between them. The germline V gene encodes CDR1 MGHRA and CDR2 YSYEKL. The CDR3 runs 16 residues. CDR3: CASSQDRSGRTDEQFF. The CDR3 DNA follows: TGCGCCAGCAGCCAAGATCGATCGGGCAGGACCGATGAGCAGTTCTTC.

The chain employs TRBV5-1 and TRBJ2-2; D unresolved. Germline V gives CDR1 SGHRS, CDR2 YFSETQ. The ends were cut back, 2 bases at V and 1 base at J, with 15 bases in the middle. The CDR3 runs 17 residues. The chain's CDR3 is CASSLIKPAQNTGELFF. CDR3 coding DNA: TGCGCCAGCAGCTTAATTAAGCCCGCACAGAACACCGGGGAGCTGTTTTTT.

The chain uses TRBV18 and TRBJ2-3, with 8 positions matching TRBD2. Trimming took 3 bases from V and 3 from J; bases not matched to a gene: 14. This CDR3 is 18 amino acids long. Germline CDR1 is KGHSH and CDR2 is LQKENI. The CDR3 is CASSPDGPSGLITDTQYF. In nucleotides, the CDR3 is TGTGCCAGCTCACCCGACGGCCCTAGCGGGCTTATAACAGATACGCAGTATTTT.

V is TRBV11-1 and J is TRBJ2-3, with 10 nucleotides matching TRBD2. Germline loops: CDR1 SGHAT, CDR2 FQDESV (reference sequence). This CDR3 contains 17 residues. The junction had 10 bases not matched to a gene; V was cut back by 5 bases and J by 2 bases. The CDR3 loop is CASSPRGLAETTDTQYF. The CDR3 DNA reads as TGTGCCAGCAGCCCAAGAGGACTAGCGGAAACCACAGATACGCAGTATTTT. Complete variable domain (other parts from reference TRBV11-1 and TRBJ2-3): EAEVAQSPRYKITEKSQAVAFWCDPISGHATLYWYRQILGQGPELLVQFQDESVVDDSQLPKDRFSAERLKGVDSTLKIQPAELGDSAMYLCASSPRGLAETTDTQYFGPGTRLTVL.

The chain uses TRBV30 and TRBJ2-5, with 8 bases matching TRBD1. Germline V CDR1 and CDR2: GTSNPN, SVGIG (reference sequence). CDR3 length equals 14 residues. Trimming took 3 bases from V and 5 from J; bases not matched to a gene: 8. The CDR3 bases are TGTGCCTGGAGCCTCAGGGGGCGCTGGGAGACCCAGTACTTC. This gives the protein CAWSLRGRWETQYF.